This T cell receptor (beta chain) was observed in a study of T-cell memory formation after mild COVID-19. Study at large: TCR clusters showed largely donor specificity. General study results and limits: Cross-reactive memory appears to have joined, as suggested by some responding clones showing up in pre-infection memory.

A few counts support this clonotype. Its specificity is unknown. UMIs and sample barcodes were carried by the TCR alpha and TCR beta cDNA libraries that 5'RACE produced using constant-segment primers. TCRdb reprocessed the 5' RACE reads with MiXCR, giving one entry per CDR3 protein. The repertoire holds more than 250,000 distinct CDR3 sequences, with 15% to 20% as singletons. Material: PBMCs or a T cell subset sorted from them (not recorded which). The sequence derives from a young man who had mild COVID-19 (a few samples of this study predate the infection). Cell type and time point are not known.

CDR3: CASSLGLDTGELFF. In DNA form, the CDR3 reads TGTGCCAGCAGTTTAGGACTGGACACCGGGGAGCTGTTTTTT. This chain links TRBV12-3 or TRBV12-4 with TRBJ2-2; unclear D gene. CDR3 length: 14 amino acids. V was trimmed by 1 base and J by 3 bases, leaving 6 bases between them.